The T cell receptor beta chain under discussion was sequenced for a study of shared clonotypes between healthy human individuals. Study-wide points: Shared clonotypes: about 4.6% naive CD4, 3.5% to 4% naive CD8, 2.3% memory CD4, under 0.5% memory CD8.

This clone has a handful of counts. The antigen is undetermined. Those who donated were healthy HIV-negative adults, with no recent acute infections or vaccinations reported. As processed by the authors: With immunoSEQ giving junction-only sequences and no quality scores, filtering differed. The table came from immunoSEQ multiplex PCR; TCRdb's copy has only in-frame clones and leaves some out. V and J calls and clone size follow that table, whereas D and trimming were derived from the DNA. The sample lists approximately 2.4 million clones, approximately 95% occurring once. Sequencing input: naive CD4+ T cells sorted from blood. Subset here: CD45RA+ positively selected. This TCR was recovered from a man in his late teens or twenties in good health.

The CDR3 sequence: CASSFGGAFNEQYF. The CDR3 nucleotides read TGTGCCAGCAGCTTCGGGGGGGCCTTCAACGAGCAGTACTTC. The gene calls are TRBV5-4 and TRBJ2-7; 8 nucleotides agree with TRBD2. Trimming took 2 bases from V and 5 from J; bases not matched to a gene: 6. This CDR3 is built from 14 residues. Germline CDR1 SGHNT, CDR2 YYREEE (reference sequence).